This T cell receptor (beta chain) is from a study of cytomegalovirus exposure and HLA in healthy donors. Study-wide points: Later on, a genetic analysis was performed. It linked a missense variant in DCLRE1C with V- and J-gene trimming of TCR beta. Cytomegalovirus-associated status was assigned to about 180 TCR beta chains.

V was clipped by 2 bases and J by 0 bases, with 9 bases between them. This CDR3 spans 15 amino acids. Germline assignment: CDR1 MNHEY and CDR2 SMNVEV (reference sequence). Use of 60 Vbeta and 13 Jbeta primers characterized the PCR. This table comes from immunoSEQ multiplex PCR, and its TCRdb copy is limited to in-frame clones, with some not included. This table holds approximately 170,000 clones, roughly four fifths found once. Details on this clone: Its matching antigen is unknown.

J is TRBJ2-3 and V is TRBV27, with D tentatively TRBD1 (5 bases). Sequenced input: PBMCs. This clonotype was obtained from a woman in her thirties or forties in good health and CMV-seronegative. The DNA for the CDR3 is TGTGCCAGCAGTTTAAGGGGCTCTAGCACAGATACGCAGTATTTT. Its translation: CASSLRGSSTDTQYF.